This T cell receptor (beta chain) was profiled in a study of T-cell reconstitution after alpha-beta-depleted transplantation in children. General study results and limits: Several hundred rapidly expanded clones from non-depleted graft cells reportedly supplied alpha-beta T cells about two months post-transplant. By one year post-transplant, T-cell counts and diversity largely arose from T cells that were newly produced.

Germline V CDR1 and CDR2: SQVTM, ANQGSEA. CDR3 length: 13 residues. Trimming cost V 5 bases and J 6 bases, with 16 bases left between them. The sample holds many counts of this clonotype. The target antigen is unknown. Preparation of the TCRbeta library involved a method that used unique molecular identifiers. Each CDR3 protein is one row after TCRdb ran MiXCR on the PCR reads. The table has tens of thousands of distinct CDR3 sequences, roughly 5.2% seen once. The sequencing here drew on PBMCs, mostly from graft donor cells, taken 180 days after TCRalphabeta/CD19-depleted stem cell transplant. The clonotype originates from a boy in the first two years of life who had a stem cell transplant for acute myeloid leukemia, so the T cells may come from the graft donor. The chain uses TRBV29-1 and TRBJ1-1; D call uncertain. CDR3 protein: CSVQARLAPEAFF. CDR3 in DNA: TGCAGCGTTCAGGCTCGGCTCGCCCCTGAAGCTTTCTTT.